The clone carrying this TCR beta chain came up a few times. This specimen belongs to a study of T cell changes during pregnancy in multiple sclerosis. Using immunoSEQ multiplex PCR, the repertoire was profiled, and TCRdb retains in-frame clones only, with some absent. The repertoire holds 20,000 to 25,000 clones, with roughly 89% as singletons. Germline assignment: CDR1 SEHNR and CDR2 FQNEAQ (reference sequence). CDR3 length: 13 amino acids. The junction had 6 bases not matched to a gene; V was cut back by 6 bases and J by 5 bases. The gene calls are TRBV7-9 and TRBJ2-7; 8 positions agree with TRBD1. The sequence was collected from a female donor with multiple sclerosis, enrolled in a pregnancy study. The material was CD8+ T cells from peripheral blood mononuclear cells, obtained in the first trimester of pregnancy. The CDR3 DNA is TGTGCCAGCAGTTTACAGGGGGACCACGAGCAGTACTTC. Encoded protein: CASSLQGDHEQYF.